This TCR beta chain is drawn from a study of neurological immune-mediated disorders (dated by TCRdb to the late 2010s). The study in broad terms: Among the 35 or so multiple sclerosis patients, about 31 had relapsing-remitting MS and 3 had secondary progressive MS. The study compared peripheral blood TCR-beta repertoires of HTLV-I-associated myelopathy (HAM/TSP) patients, multiple sclerosis patients and healthy controls using UMI-based sequencing. Longitudinal samples, technical triplicates and paired sorted CD4+ and CD8+ T-cell subsets, alongside PBMC samples, were included among the roughly 100 TCR-beta libraries. The cohort comprised 65 to 75 subjects: approximately 15 HAM/TSP patients, around 34 multiple sclerosis patients and 20 healthy controls.

For unsorted PBMC libraries, 2 million PBMCs were used after storage in RNAlater at -80 degrees C until RNA extraction. Multiple sclerosis patients were enrolled in a US clinical protocol evaluating disease progression by magnetic resonance imaging. Peripheral blood underwent Ficoll-Hypaque density gradient centrifugation to isolate PBMCs, which were then cryopreserved in liquid nitrogen. cDNA was synthesized by template-switch 5'RACE using a primer with a 10-nucleotide random unique molecular identifier that tagged each TCR transcript. Over 180 million TCR-beta sequences, covering 15-18 subjects, were produced in each sequencing run. The RNeasy kit was used for extraction of total RNA. TCR-beta VDJ regions were amplified with primers for the TCR constant region and the 5'RACE anchor, using the KAPA Real-time Library Amplification kit. Sample indexes and Illumina adaptors were added in a first PCR, and a second PCR then increased library yield. After purification with Ampure beads, the TCR product of roughly 650 bp was size-selected on a 2% E-gel SizeSelection system. Before pooling, library quality was assessed on a Bioanalyzer, concentration was determined with Qubit, and library quantification was performed with the Kapa Library Quantification kit. An Illumina HiSeq 2500 sequenced the libraries paired-end 2 x 150 bp. To increase sequence diversity, about 25-31% phiX was spiked into each library pool. As for how the authors treated the data: Quality-filtered reads were processed with the UMI-based MiGEC pipeline, which removed over 90% of raw TCR sequences during error correction. VDJ genes were aligned to IMGT germline references, and clonotypes were defined by unique CDR3 amino acid sequence plus V-J genes. Clonal expansion, Shannon diversity, and CDR3 relatedness (CalcPairwiseDistances, ClusterSamples) were evaluated with VDJtools, and phylogenetic trees were built with CLCbio workbench. Clones with at least 8 unique UMIs were defined as expanded, with this threshold being based on coefficient-of-variation modelling across technical triplicates. Through fastp at Q25 and MiXCR, TCRdb rebuilt clones from the public reads, retaining in-frame beta chains. Duplicate CDR3 protein sequences are folded into a single record with the most common DNA and genes. The V and J calls reflect TCRdb's pipeline rather than the authors' work. The sample table contains about 66,000 distinct CDR3 sequences; only one count was recorded for roughly 4.9% of them. The ten top clones hold roughly 2.4% of the sample.

Overall study outcomes, separate from this receptor: No association of the MS cluster with clinical or MRI features was observed, and the need for larger cohorts was stated by the authors. In phylogenetic analysis, the repertoires of 18 of 34 MS patients grouped into a cluster of related CDR3 sequences, which suggests a possible signature at the repertoire level. Expanded clones from different subjects shared no identical CDR3 amino acid sequences, which suggests that TCR-beta repertoires were private in all groups. TCR clonal expansion was highest in HAM/TSP patients and lowest in MS patients, with MS patients falling below even healthy controls.

This clonotype has at least ten counts. Its antigen target is currently unknown. No base quality values were provided; no much bigger clone lies one nucleotide off. The CDR3 starts with the cysteine, ends with the phenylalanine, and has 13 residues. Only the CDR3 region is kept as DNA, spanning 39 bases read in frame from base 1. From the germline V gene (reference sequence), CDR1 is DFQATT and CDR2 is SNEGSKA. Cut back by 6 bases and 2 bases, the V and J ends lie 14 bases apart. The sample was PBMCs. Recombination joined TRBV20-1 with TRBJ2-7; the D gene assignment is ambiguous. This receptor was taken from a woman between 65 and 79 years old with multiple sclerosis. The CDR3 protein sequence reads: CSALSPQTYEQYF. The sequenced DNA: TGCAGTGCCCTGAGTCCGCAGACCTACGAGCAGTACTTC.